These T cell receptor beta chains were read from a single sample in a study of beta chain features in type 1 diabetes. Clones were sequenced by immunoSEQ multiplex PCR, and TCRdb holds only the in-frame ones, with some missing. The sample has fewer than 400,000 clones, 9.3% seen once. Sequences were obtained from central memory CD4+ T cells from blood. Receptor source: a man aged 25-45 years with type 1 diabetes. Both conserved end residues are part of each CDR3. The D gene is left open where the match is weak. Not every row has a clone size; where given, it reads once, few, many or a size class.

j_gene | d_gene | v_gene | abundance | CDR3nt | CDR3aa
TRBJ1-1 | . | TRBV11-2 | few | TGTGCCAGCAGCTTAGTCAGGGACACTGAAGCTTTCTTT | CASSLVRDTEAFF
TRBJ2-7 | TRBD1 | TRBV6-5 | few | TGTGCCAGCAGTTACGAAGGACAGGGATCAGTAAGCGAGCAGTACTTC | CASSYEGQGSVSEQYF
TRBJ2-5 | TRBD2 | TRBV11-2 | . | TGTGCCAGCAGCTGGACTAGCGGGGGGGCTGGGAGAGAGACCCAGTACTTC | CASSWTSGGAGRETQYF
TRBJ1-4 | . | TRBV2 | few | TGTGCCAGCAGTGAAACGACTGCTCGTAATGAAAAACTGTTTTTT | CASSETTARNEKLFF
TRBJ2-7 | . | TRBV7-6 | . | TGTGCCAGCAGCTTAGCGGGGGGTTACGAGCAGTACTTC | CASSLAGGYEQYF
TRBJ1-4 | . | TRBV11-2 | . | TGTGCCAGCAGCTTGGGGACCCTCTTCGGTAATGAAAAACTGTTTTTT | CASSLGTLFGNEKLFF
TRBJ1-6 | TRBD1 | TRBV28 | . | TGTGCCAGCAGTTCCGGGACAGGGGTTTCCTCACCCCTCCACTTT | CASSSGTGVSSPLHF
TRBJ2-4 | TRBD2 | TRBV6-1 | many | TGTGCCAGCACGGGGGGGCTAGGAAACATTCAGTACTTC | CASTGGLGNIQYF
TRBJ2-1 | . | TRBV29-1 | . | TGCAGCGTTGGAACAGGAAACCAGTTCTTC | CSVGTGNQFF
TRBJ2-1 | . | TRBV4-3 | . | TGCGCCAGCAGCCAAGAGAGGACTAAAGTGTTCTTC | CASSQERTKVFF
TRBJ2-7 | . | TRBV10-3 | few | TGTGCCATCAGCGATGACAGATACGAGCAGTACTTC | CAISDDRYEQYF
TRBJ2-7 | TRBD1 | TRBV29-1 | few | TGCAGCGTCATGGGACAGGGGGCGTGGGAGCAGTACTTC | CSVMGQGAWEQYF
TRBJ2-2 | . | TRBV5-1 | few | TGCGCCAGCAGGTGGGGGACCGGGGAGCTGTTTTTT | CASRWGTGELFF
TRBJ2-5 | TRBD2 | TRBV7-2 | . | TGTGCCAGCAGCCCCGGAGGTGGTAGCGGGGGGGCCTTGGAGACCCAGTACTTC | CASSPGGGSGGALETQYF
TRBJ2-2 | TRBD1 | TRBV19 | . | TGTGCCAGTAGTGACCGGAACTCTGGGACAGGCAAAGGGGAGCTGTTTTTT | CASSDRNSGTGKGELFF
TRBJ2-5 | TRBD2 | TRBV19 | few | TGTGCCAGTAGCAAGGGACTAGCGGAAGAGACCCAGTACTTC | CASSKGLAEETQYF
TRBJ1-1 | TRBD1 | TRBV5-1 | few | TGCGCCAGCAGCGTCTCCGGGACAGGGGTGACTGAAGCTTTCTTT | CASSVSGTGVTEAFF
TRBJ2-5 | . | TRBV4-2 | few | TGTGCCAGCAGCCAAGATACCATCGGCAGGGGCCAAGAGACCCAGTACTTC | CASSQDTIGRGQETQYF
TRBJ2-2 | . | TRBV29-1 | few | TGCAGCGTTGTCGGGAGTTTTAACACCGGGGAGCTGTTTTTT | CSVVGSFNTGELFF
TRBJ2-3 | . | TRBV5-6 | . | TGTGCCAGCAGCCAACTCGGGACTGAGCACACAGATACGCAGTATTTT | CASSQLGTEHTDTQYF
TRBJ2-7 | TRBD2 | TRBV18 | few | TGTGCCAGCTCACCACCGGGGGGGATAGTCTACGAGCAGTACTTC | CASSPPGGIVYEQYF
TRBJ1-2 | . | TRBV7-8 | . | TGTGCCAGCAGCCCCAGGGACATCCAGAACGGCTACACCTTC | CASSPRDIQNGYTF
TRBJ2-2 | . | TRBV7-2 | few | TGTGCCAGCAGCTTCCAGGGTGTGCCTTACACCGGGGAGCTGTTTTTT | CASSFQGVPYTGELFF
TRBJ1-2 | TRBD1 | TRBV18 | . | TGTGCCAGCTCCCAGTTGGCAGGGGGCTTGCAGGCTAACTATGGCTACACCTTC | CASSQLAGGLQANYGYTF
TRBJ1-5 | TRBD1 | TRBV28 | . | TGTGCCAGCAGTTCACAGCCCCGGACAGGGATCAATCAGCCCCAGCATTTT | CASSSQPRTGINQPQHF
TRBJ2-4 | . | TRBV9 | few | TGTGCCAGCAGCGGCGGGGTAGCCAAAAACATTCAGTACTTC | CASSGGVAKNIQYF
TRBJ2-1 | TRBD1 | TRBV27 | few | TGTGCCAGCAGGAGACAGGGTACTGAGCAGTTCTTC | CASRRQGTEQFF
TRBJ2-7 | . | TRBV23-1 | few | TGCGCCAGTCCGAGGTCTTGGAGGGGCGGCCACGAGCAGTACTTC | CASPRSWRGGHEQYF
TRBJ1-1 | . | TRBV30 | . | TGTGCCTGGAGTGTGGGCAGGGGCACTGAAGCTTTCTTT | CAWSVGRGTEAFF
TRBJ1-2 | . | TRBV29-1 | few | TGCAGCGTTGAAGACAGGTTCTATGGCTACACCTTC | CSVEDRFYGYTF
TRBJ2-5 | . | TRBV5-6 | . | TGTGCCAGCAGCTTCAGGGATGGCGGGGAGACCCAGTACTTC | CASSFRDGGETQYF
TRBJ2-7 | TRBD1 | TRBV5-1 | few | TGCGCCAGCAGCTGGACAGGTGGCGCCTACGAGCAGTACTTC | CASSWTGGAYEQYF
TRBJ2-6 | TRBD1 | TRBV5-4 | few | TGTGCCAGCAGCCAGGGGACAGGGGGTGCCAGCTCTGGGGCCAACGTCCTGACTTTC | CASSQGTGGASSGANVLTF
TRBJ2-7 | TRBD1 | TRBV7-9 | . | TGTGCCAGCAGCTATACGACAGGGTCCGAGCAGTACTTC | CASSYTTGSEQYF
TRBJ2-1 | . | TRBV29-1 | few | TGCAGCGTTGCTTTTGCGGGGAATGAGCAGTTCTTC | CSVAFAGNEQFF
TRBJ2-3 | TRBD2 | TRBV6-6 | . | TGTGCCAGCAGGCGGGGGGGCCGAGATACGCAGTATTTT | CASRRGGRDTQYF
TRBJ2-1 | . | TRBV14 | few | TGTGCCAGCAGCGCGGACCACCTCAATGAGCAGTTCTTC | CASSADHLNEQFF
TRBJ1-1 | TRBD1 | TRBV5-1 | few | TGCGCCAGCAGCTGGGGACAGGGGGCGAGCACTGAAGCTTTCTTT | CASSWGQGASTEAFF
TRBJ2-2 | . | TRBV11-2 | few | TGTGCCAGCAGCTTAGGAGGGTTCGCCGGGGAGCTGTTTTTT | CASSLGGFAGELFF
TRBJ2-7 | . | TRBV11-2 | many | TGTGCCAGCAGCTTAGAGGGCTACGAGCAGTACTTC | CASSLEGYEQYF
TRBJ2-4 | . | TRBV5-1 | few | TGCGCCAGCAGCTTGGAGGAGGCGCCCAAAAACATTCAGTACTTC | CASSLEEAPKNIQYF
TRBJ2-3 | TRBD2 | TRBV5-1 | . | TGCGCCAGCAGCTTTAGCGGGGGGGCAAGCACAGATACGCAGTATTTT | CASSFSGGASTDTQYF
TRBJ2-7 | . | TRBV4-2 | few | TGTGCCAGCAGCCAAGAGGAAGGGTTTGGTTACGAGCAGTACTTC | CASSQEEGFGYEQYF
TRBJ1-2 | . | TRBV9 | . | TGTGCCAGCAGCTCGGGGCCCGTGGGTTATGGCTACACCTTC | CASSSGPVGYGYTF
TRBJ2-5 | TRBD1 | TRBV9 | few | TGTGCCAGCAGCGTAGCTACCGGGACAGGAACCCAAGAGACCCAGTACTTC | CASSVATGTGTQETQYF
TRBJ2-7 | TRBD1 | TRBV11-3 | few | TGTGCCAGCAGCTTACGTGGGACAGGGGGCTACGAGCAGTACTTC | CASSLRGTGGYEQYF
TRBJ1-4 | . | TRBV29-1 | . | TGCAGCGTTGAAGACCGAACTAATGAAAAACTGTTTTTT | CSVEDRTNEKLFF
TRBJ2-2 | TRBD1 | TRBV10-3 | few | TGTGCCATCAGTGGGACGGGACAGAAGAACACCGGGGAGCTGTTTTTT | CAISGTGQKNTGELFF
TRBJ2-3 | . | TRBV29-1 | . | TGCAGCGCTTCAGGAGATACGCAGTATTTT | CSASGDTQYF
TRBJ2-5 | . | TRBV7-9 | few | TGTGCCAGCAGCTTAGGGGCGGGGCAAGAGACCCAGTACTTC | CASSLGAGQETQYF